This T cell receptor beta chain derives from a study of human thymus T cells. Obtained as resections during corrective heart surgery, the thymus tissue was then studied. Healthy Finnish infants having corrective surgery for congenital heart defects served as donors. The assay was immunoSEQ multiplex PCR, and TCRdb's table has in-frame clones only and misses some. The profile shows some 130,000 clones, around 94% of them singletons. Germline V gene lookup returns CDR1 LGHNA and CDR2 YNFKEQ. After removal of 5 bases from V and 4 bases from J, the junction contained 9 bases not matched to a gene. The CDR3 sequence is 16 residues long. General study results and limits: Overlap was high between thymic repertoires from unrelated individuals, as reported in related research.

Comments on this clone: Antigen: not known.

The source is a boy younger than two with a congenital heart defect but otherwise immunologically healthy. Sequences were obtained from thymus tissue. The rearrangement joins TRBV4-2 to TRBJ2-3; 10 nucleotides match TRBD2. The CDR3 coding sequence is TGTGCCAGCAGCTTCGGAGTAGCGGGGGGTCCAGATACGCAGTATTTT. Translation gives CASSFGVAGGPDTQYF.